The 18 T cell receptor beta chains below were found in one sample sequenced in a study of blood T cell repertoires in COVID-19 (TCRdb year 2020). Preparation of the library involved the immunoSEQ multiplex PCR assay. Here the immuneACCESS table is served through TCRdb, limited to in-frame sequences with V and J called. Missing clones are a known gap in these copies; in checked studies unresolved V genes cover under half, and the rest lacks a known reason. The sample contains about 170,000 clones, around 86% of them found a single time. About 2.5% of the sample comes from the top ten. The sequencing input was peripheral blood. These receptors originate from an elderly woman with COVID-19, enrolled during active disease.

In its sample, this clone was seen a few times. CDR3 in DNA: TGTGCCATCAGTGAGCCCACTCGGGCGGGCACTGAAGCTTTCTTT. Protein: CAISEPTRAGTEAFF. The chain carries TRBV10-3 and TRBJ1-1; the D is unclear. The CDR3 runs to 15 residues. V lost 2 bases and J 4 bases, leaving 14 bases between the germline ends. The V gene's germline CDR1 is ENHRY and CDR2 SYGVKD.

The chain combines TRBV2 with TRBJ2-7; the match to TRBD1 covers 11 bases. Trimming at V came to 7 bases and at J to 2 bases, leaving 4 bases not matched to a gene. CDR1 and CDR2 (germline): SNHLY, FYNNEI. The CDR3 is 14 amino acids. In DNA, the CDR3 is TGTGCCAGCACTAGGACAGGGGGCCCCTACGAGCAGTACTTC. The encoded protein is CASTRTGGPYEQYF.

CDR3 nucleotides: TGTGCCAGCAGTAGACGCAGGGGGGAGGACTATGGCTACACCTTC. Its translation: CASSRRRGEDYGYTF. This chain joins TRBV2 and TRBJ1-2; TRBD1 aligns across 7 bases. Unmatched junction bases numbered 9, after V lost 5 bases and J lost 3 bases. Germline V CDR1 and CDR2: SNHLY, FYNNEI. This CDR3 spans 15 amino acids. Variable domain in full (rest from reference TRBV2 and TRBJ1-2): EPEVTQTPSHQVTQMGQEVILRCVPISNHLYFYWYRQILGQKVEFLVSFYNNEISEKSEIFDDQFSVERPDGSNFTLKIRSTKLEDSAMYFCASSRRRGEDYGYTFGSGTRLTVV.

The rearrangement links TRBV3-1 (or the pseudogene TRBV3-2) to TRBJ1-4; 7 nucleotides line up with TRBD1. This CDR3 comprises 13 residues. The V and J ends lost 6 bases and 6 bases, in that order; junction bases with no gene match: 4. Germline V CDR1 and CDR2: LGHDT, YNNKEL (reference sequence). This chain's CDR3 is CASRQGQYEKLFF. CDR3 DNA: TGTGCCAGCAGACAGGGGCAGTATGAAAAACTGTTTTTT.

The V call is TRBV12-3 or TRBV12-4, the J call TRBJ1-1; possible D gene TRBD1, 5 bases. Trimming took off 6 bases at V and 5 bases at J, with 13 bases between the two ends. This CDR3 spans 13 amino acids. The CDR3 DNA follows: TGTGCCAGCAGCGTGGGGGGTCGGACTGAAGCTTTCTTT. Amino acid sequence: CASSVGGRTEAFF.

The genes are TRBV9 and TRBJ2-6; TRBD1 might be the D (5 bases). The CDR3 spans 16 residues. The V gene's germline CDR1 is SGDLS and CDR2 YYNGEE. Trimming removed 4 bases from V and 4 bases from J, with 15 bases in between. The CDR3 protein is CASSPRQNLGANVLTF. CDR3 in DNA: TGTGCCAGCAGCCCTCGACAGAACTTGGGGGCCAACGTCCTGACTTTC.

J is TRBJ2-7 and V is TRBV4-3; TRBD2 matches 12 bases. The CDR3 is made up of 16 amino acids. CDR1 is LGHNA, CDR2 YSLEER, per germline. V was clipped by 3 bases and J by 2 bases; unmatched bases: 5. CDR3 DNA sequence: TGCGCCAGCAGCCAGGGGACTAGCGGGCCAACCTACGAGCAGTACTTC. This encodes CASSQGTSGPTYEQYF.

The V and J genes are TRBV24-1 and TRBJ1-5; weak D call: TRBD1 (5 bases). Germline CDR1 reads KGHDR; CDR2 reads SFDVKD. V was trimmed by 3 bases and J by 9 bases, leaving 11 bases between them. CDR3 length: 13 residues. This CDR3 reads CATSDRQFGPQHF. In DNA form, the CDR3 reads TGTGCCACCAGTGATAGACAGTTTGGGCCCCAGCATTTT.

This sequence joins TRBV5-4 and TRBJ1-5, with TRBD1 matching 7 bases. The CDR3 runs to 17 residues. V dropped 0 bases and J dropped 6; count of bases not matched to a gene: 12. The germline V gene has CDR1 SGHNT and CDR2 YYREEE (reference sequence). The CDR3 DNA is TGTGCCAGCAGCTTGGAGGATCGGCAGGGGGTTGGTCAGCCCCAGCATTTT. Translation gives CASSLEDRQGVGQPQHF.

This chain uses TRBV7-2 with TRBJ1-6; tentatively, D is TRBD1 (5 bases). CDR3 length: 15 residues. From germline, CDR1 is SGHTA and CDR2 FQGNSA. V lost 4 bases and J lost 9, with 16 bases in between. The CDR3 nucleotides read TGTGCCAGCAGCTCTTTTGGGGGGGGTGGTTCACCCCTCCACTTT. Its translation: CASSSFGGGGSPLHF.

The CDR3 nucleotides are TGTGCCAGCAGCTTAGACAGGGGAGTTTATGGCTACACCTTC. It yields the protein CASSLDRGVYGYTF. This chain uses TRBV7-2 with TRBJ1-2, with 7 bases identical to TRBD1. This CDR3 is built from 14 residues. CDR1 is SGHTA and CDR2 is FQGNSA in the germline V gene. Germline trimming cut 1 base from V and 5 bases from J; bases unmatched to any gene: 4.

V is TRBV3-1 (or the pseudogene TRBV3-2) and J is TRBJ2-2, with 10 nucleotides matching TRBD1. The junction had 6 bases not matched to a gene; V was cut back by 7 bases and J by 4 bases. CDR3 length equals 15 residues. Germline CDR1 LGHDT, CDR2 YNNKEL (reference sequence). The CDR3: CASTADRGLTGELFF. In DNA form, the CDR3 reads TGTGCCAGCACGGCAGACAGGGGGCTCACCGGGGAGCTGTTTTTT.

This clone was found once. This sequence joins TRBV9 and TRBJ2-5, with a weak D call TRBD1 (6 bases). From germline, CDR1 is SGDLS and CDR2 YYNGEE. CDR3 length: 18 amino acids. V was pared by 1 base and J by 5 bases, with 24 bases between. The CDR3 loop is CASSVRPGIQQGKETQYF. For the CDR3, the DNA is TGTGCCAGCAGCGTAAGGCCCGGGATACAACAGGGAAAGGAGACCCAGTACTTC.

The chain employs TRBV5-1 and TRBJ1-3; 8 bases align to TRBD1. CDR1 is SGHRS, CDR2 YFSETQ, per germline. Trimming at V came to 4 bases and at J to 2 bases, leaving 8 bases not matched to a gene. This CDR3 has 16 residues. CDR3 DNA sequence: TGCGCCAGCAGCCCGAATGGACAGGGCACTGGAAACACCATATATTTT. It specifies CASSPNGQGTGNTIYF.

V and J are TRBV6-1 and TRBJ1-6; weak D call: TRBD1 (6 bases). The CDR3 is 16 amino acids. Germline V gene data show CDR1 as MNHNS and CDR2 as SASEGT. Deletions cut 4 bases from V and 4 bases from J, with 14 bases between. The CDR3, as DNA: TGTGCCAGCAGTGGAATGCGACAGGTTTATAATTCACCCCTCCACTTT. Its protein is CASSGMRQVYNSPLHF.

The chain joins TRBV5-1 to TRBJ2-7; 10 nucleotides agree with TRBD2. Germline values: CDR1 SGHRS, CDR2 YFSETQ. This CDR3 region has 14 residues. The J segment lost 6 bases and the V segment lost 4 bases, leaving 7 bases of the junction unmatched. The DNA for the CDR3 is TGCGCCAGCAGCGACCTAGGACTAGCGGTCGAGCAGTACTTC. Translation gives CASSDLGLAVEQYF.

This sequence joins TRBV27 and TRBJ2-7; possible D gene TRBD2, 6 bases. CDR3 length equals 13 residues. V was pared by 6 bases and J by 3 bases, with 12 bases between. CDR1 and CDR2 from the germline V gene are MNHEY and SMNVEV (reference sequence). This CDR3 is CASSKGEDYEQYF. The CDR3 nucleotides read TGTGCCAGCAGCAAAGGGGAGGACTACGAGCAGTACTTC.

This clone was seen a single time. V usage is TRBV6-5 and J usage is TRBJ1-2; the D gene is possibly TRBD1 (5 bases). Germline CDR1 reads MNHEY; CDR2 reads SVGAGI. Trimming took off 0 bases at V and 7 bases at J, with 12 bases between the two ends. This CDR3 has 14 amino acids. CDR3 nucleotide sequence: TGTGCCAGCAGTTACTCGATATTCGGGGGTGGCTACACCTTC. Translating it yields CASSYSIFGGGYTF.